The 8 T cell receptor beta chains given below trace back to one sample, sequenced in a study of T cell changes during pregnancy in multiple sclerosis. The table came from immunoSEQ multiplex PCR; TCRdb's copy has only in-frame clones and leaves some out. The sample carries 35,000 to 45,000 clones, 70% to 90% recorded once. The sequenced sample was CD4+ T cells from peripheral blood mononuclear cells, obtained before pregnancy. Every receptor here comes from a female donor with multiple sclerosis, enrolled in a pregnancy study.

The chain couples TRBV7-2 to TRBJ2-1; 8 bases are shared with TRBD2. The germline V gene has CDR1 SGHTA and CDR2 FQGNSA. The CDR3 loop spans 16 amino acids. V dropped 5 bases and J dropped 1; count of bases not matched to a gene: 7. CDR3 nucleotide sequence: TGTGCCAGCAGCCCTACACTAGCGGAATCCTACAATGAGCAGTTCTTC. Amino acid sequence: CASSPTLAESYNEQFF.

The genes are TRBV5-1 and TRBJ1-2; 9 bases agree with TRBD1. Germline values: CDR1 SGHRS, CDR2 YFSETQ. J gave up 4 bases and V 4 bases, and 8 bases lay outside the gene matches. This CDR3 is 15 amino acids long. In nucleotides, the CDR3 is TGCGCCAGCAGCCTTCAGGGACAGGGAAGCTATGGCTACACCTTC. This translates into CASSLQGQGSYGYTF. Full variable domain (rest looked up from reference TRBV5-1 and TRBJ1-2): KAGVTQTPRYLIKTRGQQVTLSCSPISGHRSVSWYQQTPGQGLQFLFEYFSETQRNKGNFPGRFSGRQFSNSRSEMNVSTLELGDSALYLCASSLQGQGSYGYTFGSGTRLTVV.

The chain couples TRBV4-1 to TRBJ2-2; 8 positions agree with TRBD1. The CDR3 length is 16 residues. V lost 5 bases to trimming and J lost 7 bases; unmatched junction nucleotides: 12. Looked up from germline, CDR1 is MGHRA and CDR2 is YSYEKL. CDR3 loop: CASSSPGTGLGGELFF. In DNA form, the CDR3 reads TGCGCCAGCAGCTCACCCGGGACAGGATTGGGCGGGGAGCTGTTTTTT.

This rearrangement joins TRBV7-2 to TRBJ2-1; 14 bases line up with TRBD2. CDR3 length equals 15 residues. Germline V lookup: CDR1 SGHTA, CDR2 FQGNSA. After removal of 5 bases from V and 6 bases from J, the junction contained 3 bases not matched to a gene. CDR3 coding DNA: TGTGCCAGCAGCCAGACTAGCGGGGGGGCCAATGAGCAGTTCTTC. Encoded protein: CASSQTSGGANEQFF.

This chain joins TRBV9 and TRBJ1-3, with a possible D match to TRBD1 (6 bases). Looked up from germline, CDR1 is SGDLS and CDR2 is YYNGEE. This CDR3 contains 15 residues. The V gene lost 3 bases and the J gene lost 2 bases, with 12 bases spanning the gap. The CDR3 reads CASSATGKTGNTIYF. CDR3 nucleotides: TGTGCCAGCAGCGCAACAGGGAAAACTGGAAACACCATATATTTT. Full variable domain (remainder filled in from reference TRBV9 and TRBJ1-3): DSGVTQTPKHLITATGQRVTLRCSPRSGDLSVYWYQQSLDQGLQFLIQYYNGEERAKGNILERFSAQQFPDLHSELNLSSLELGDSALYFCASSATGKTGNTIYFGEGSWLTVV.

The CDR3 nucleotides are TGCAGCGTTGTGCGGACAGGTACCTACGAGCAGTACTTC. It is translated as CSVVRTGTYEQYF. The chain combines TRBV29-1 with TRBJ2-7, with 7 bases matching TRBD1. The germline CDR1 and CDR2 sequences are SQVTM and ANQGSEA. Trimming removed 4 bases from V and 2 bases from J; junction bases left unmatched: 5. This CDR3 has 13 residues.

The gene calls are TRBV28 and TRBJ2-7; 8 nucleotides line up with TRBD2. After removal of 2 bases from V and 3 bases from J, the junction contained 3 bases not matched to a gene. CDR1 is MDHEN, CDR2 SYDVKM, per germline. This CDR3 is 14 amino acids long. In DNA form, the CDR3 reads TGTGCCAGCAGTTTAATAGCGGGGAACTACGAGCAGTACTTC. This sequence encodes CASSLIAGNYEQYF. Filled out from reference TRBV28 and TRBJ2-7, the complete variable domain reads DVKVTQSSRYLVKRTGEKVFLECVQDMDHENMFWYRQDPGLGLRLIYFSYDVKMKEKGDIPEGYSVSREKKERFSLILESASTNQTSMYLCASSLIAGNYEQYFGPGTRLTVT.

This chain joins TRBV7-9 and TRBJ1-6; D gene ambiguous. Looked up from germline, CDR1 is SEHNR and CDR2 is FQNEAQ (reference sequence). The length of the CDR3 is 16 residues. Trimming left V 1 base short and J 7 bases short, with 14 bases between. The CDR3 sequence is CASSLEAGLRNSPLHF. The CDR3 nucleotides read TGTGCCAGCAGCTTAGAGGCAGGCTTACGCAATTCACCCCTCCACTTT.